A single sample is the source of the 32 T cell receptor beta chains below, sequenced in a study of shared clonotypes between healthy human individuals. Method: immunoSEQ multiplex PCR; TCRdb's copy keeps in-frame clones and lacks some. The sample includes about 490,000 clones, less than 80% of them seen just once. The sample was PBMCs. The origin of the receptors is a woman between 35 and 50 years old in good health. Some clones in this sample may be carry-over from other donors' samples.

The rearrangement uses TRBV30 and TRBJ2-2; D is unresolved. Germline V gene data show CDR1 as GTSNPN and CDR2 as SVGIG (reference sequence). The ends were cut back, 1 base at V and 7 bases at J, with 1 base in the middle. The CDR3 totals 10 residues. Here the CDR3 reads CAWSDGELFF. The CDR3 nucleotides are TGTGCCTGGAGTGACGGGGAGCTGTTTTTT.

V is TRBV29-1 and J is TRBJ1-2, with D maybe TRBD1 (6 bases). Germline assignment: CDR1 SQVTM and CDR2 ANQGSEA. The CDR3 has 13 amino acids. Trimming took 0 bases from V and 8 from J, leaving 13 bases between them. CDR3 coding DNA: TGCAGCGTTGAAGATTCGAGGGGGGAAGGCTACACCTTC. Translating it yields CSVEDSRGEGYTF.

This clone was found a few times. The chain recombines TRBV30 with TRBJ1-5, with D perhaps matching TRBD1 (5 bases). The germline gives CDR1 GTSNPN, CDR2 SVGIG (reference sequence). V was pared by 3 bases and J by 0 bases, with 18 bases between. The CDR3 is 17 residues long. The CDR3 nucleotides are TGTGCCTGGAGGGGCGGTGACAGTTGGGATAGCAATCAGCCCCAGCATTTT. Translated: CAWRGGDSWDSNQPQHF.

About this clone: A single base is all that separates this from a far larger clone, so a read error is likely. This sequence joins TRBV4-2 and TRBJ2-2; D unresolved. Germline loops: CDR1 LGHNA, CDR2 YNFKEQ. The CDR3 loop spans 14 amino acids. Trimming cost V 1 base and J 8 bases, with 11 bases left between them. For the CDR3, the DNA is TGTGCCAGCAGCCAAGGGACGGCTTCGGGGGAGCTGTTTTTT. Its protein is CASSQGTASGELFF.

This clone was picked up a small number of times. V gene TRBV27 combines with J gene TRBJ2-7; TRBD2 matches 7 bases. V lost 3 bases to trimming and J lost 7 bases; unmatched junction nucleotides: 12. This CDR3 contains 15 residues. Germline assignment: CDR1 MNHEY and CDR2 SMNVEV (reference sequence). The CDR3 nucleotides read TGTGCCAGCAGTTTTAAAGTAGCGGGCCTCTTAGAGCAGTACTTC. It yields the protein CASSFKVAGLLEQYF.

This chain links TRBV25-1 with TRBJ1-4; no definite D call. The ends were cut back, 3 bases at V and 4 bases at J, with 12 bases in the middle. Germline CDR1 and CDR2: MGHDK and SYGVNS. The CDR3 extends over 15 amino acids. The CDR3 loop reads CASSDCGRINEKLFF. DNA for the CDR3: TGTGCCAGCAGTGATTGTGGACGGATTAATGAAAAACTGTTTTTT.

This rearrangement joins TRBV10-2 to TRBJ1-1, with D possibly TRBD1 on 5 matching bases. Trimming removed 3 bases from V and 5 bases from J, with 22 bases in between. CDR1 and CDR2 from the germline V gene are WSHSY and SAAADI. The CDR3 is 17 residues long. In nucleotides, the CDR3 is TGCGCCAGCAGTGACCCCCGTGACAGCGCCGGGGGGACTGAAGCTTTCTTT. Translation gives CASSDPRDSAGGTEAFF.

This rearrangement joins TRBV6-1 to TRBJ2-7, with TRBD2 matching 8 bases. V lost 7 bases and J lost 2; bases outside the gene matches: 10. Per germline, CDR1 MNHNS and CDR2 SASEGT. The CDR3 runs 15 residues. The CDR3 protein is CASTRNSGATYEQYF. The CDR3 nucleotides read TGTGCCAGCACCAGAAATAGCGGGGCAACCTACGAGCAGTACTTC.

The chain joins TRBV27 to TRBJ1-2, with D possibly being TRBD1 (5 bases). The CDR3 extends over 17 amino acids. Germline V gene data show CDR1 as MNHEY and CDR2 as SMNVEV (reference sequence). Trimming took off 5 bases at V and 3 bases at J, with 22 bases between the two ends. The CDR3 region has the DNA TGTGCCAGCAGTACTTATACCCCCCAGGGCACGGACTATGGCTACACCTTC. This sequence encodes CASSTYTPQGTDYGYTF.

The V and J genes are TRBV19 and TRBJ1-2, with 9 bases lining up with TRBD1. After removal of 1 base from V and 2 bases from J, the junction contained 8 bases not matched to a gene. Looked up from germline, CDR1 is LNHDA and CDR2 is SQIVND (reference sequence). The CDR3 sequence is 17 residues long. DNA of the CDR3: TGTGCCAGTAGTATAGGCAGCGCGGGACAGGGCAACTATGGCTACACCTTC. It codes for CASSIGSAGQGNYGYTF.

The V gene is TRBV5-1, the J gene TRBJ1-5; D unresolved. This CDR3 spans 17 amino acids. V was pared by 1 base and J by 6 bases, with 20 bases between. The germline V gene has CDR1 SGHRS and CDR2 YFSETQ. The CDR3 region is CASSLPGRKGRFQPQHF. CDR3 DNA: TGCGCCAGCAGCTTGCCCGGGAGAAAGGGTAGGTTTCAGCCCCAGCATTTT.

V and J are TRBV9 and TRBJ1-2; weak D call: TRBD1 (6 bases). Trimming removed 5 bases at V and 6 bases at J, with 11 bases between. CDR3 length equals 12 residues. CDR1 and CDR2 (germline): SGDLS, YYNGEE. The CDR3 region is CASRRGPDGYTF. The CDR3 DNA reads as TGTGCCAGCAGACGGGGGCCCGATGGCTACACCTTC.

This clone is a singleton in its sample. The CDR3 protein is CASTLVGANVLTF. The DNA for the CDR3 is TGTGCCAGCACCCTCGTGGGGGCCAACGTCCTGACTTTC. This chain connects TRBV28 to TRBJ2-6; D is unclear. The CDR3 sequence is 13 residues long. Germline V gene sequence: CDR1 MDHEN, CDR2 SYDVKM. Deletions cut 7 bases from V and 4 bases from J, with 8 bases between. Using reference TRBV28 and TRBJ2-6 for the parts outside the CDR3, the full variable domain is DVKVTQSSRYLVKRTGEKVFLECVQDMDHENMFWYRQDPGLGLRLIYFSYDVKMKEKGDIPEGYSVSREKKERFSLILESASTNQTSMYLCASTLVGANVLTFGAGSRLTVL.

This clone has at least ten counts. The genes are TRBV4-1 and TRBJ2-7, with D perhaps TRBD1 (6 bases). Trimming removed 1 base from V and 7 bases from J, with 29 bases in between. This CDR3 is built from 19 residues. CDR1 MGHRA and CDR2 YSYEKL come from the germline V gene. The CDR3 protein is CASSQVRPVSGQRFWEQYF. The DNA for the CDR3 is TGCGCCAGCAGCCAAGTACGACCCGTCAGCGGACAGAGGTTTTGGGAGCAGTACTTC.

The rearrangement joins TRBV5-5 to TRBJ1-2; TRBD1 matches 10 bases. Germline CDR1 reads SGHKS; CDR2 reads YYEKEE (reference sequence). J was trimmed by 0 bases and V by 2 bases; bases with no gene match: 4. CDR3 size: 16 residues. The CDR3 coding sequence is TGTGCCAGCAGCTTAGCCGGGACAGGGGCTAACTATGGCTACACCTTC. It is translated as CASSLAGTGANYGYTF.

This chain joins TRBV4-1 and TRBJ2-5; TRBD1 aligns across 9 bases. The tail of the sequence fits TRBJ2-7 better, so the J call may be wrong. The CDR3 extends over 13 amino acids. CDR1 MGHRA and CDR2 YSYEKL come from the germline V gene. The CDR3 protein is CASSAQGAHEQYF. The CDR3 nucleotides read TGCGCCAGCAGCGCACAGGGGGCCCACGAGCAGTACTTC.

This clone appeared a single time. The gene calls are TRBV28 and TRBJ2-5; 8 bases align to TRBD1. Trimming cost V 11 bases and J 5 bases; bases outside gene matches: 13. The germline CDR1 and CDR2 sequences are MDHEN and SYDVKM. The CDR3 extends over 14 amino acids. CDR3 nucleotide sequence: TGTGCCGGAGCCAGGGGGCTGGCGTCGGAGACCCAGTACTTC. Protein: CAGARGLASETQYF.

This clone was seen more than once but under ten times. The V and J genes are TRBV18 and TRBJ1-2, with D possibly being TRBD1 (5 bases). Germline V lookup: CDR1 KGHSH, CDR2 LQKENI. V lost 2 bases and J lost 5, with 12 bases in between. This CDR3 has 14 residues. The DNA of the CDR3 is TGTGCCAGCTCACCAACTAGGGGTCGATATGGCTACACCTTC. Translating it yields CASSPTRGRYGYTF.

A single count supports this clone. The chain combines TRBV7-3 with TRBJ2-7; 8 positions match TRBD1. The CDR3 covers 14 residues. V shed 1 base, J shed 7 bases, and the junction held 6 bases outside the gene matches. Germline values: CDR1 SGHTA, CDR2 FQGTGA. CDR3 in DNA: TGTGCCAGCAGCTTAAGCCAGGGGGCAGGGGAGCAGTACTTC. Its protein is CASSLSQGAGEQYF.

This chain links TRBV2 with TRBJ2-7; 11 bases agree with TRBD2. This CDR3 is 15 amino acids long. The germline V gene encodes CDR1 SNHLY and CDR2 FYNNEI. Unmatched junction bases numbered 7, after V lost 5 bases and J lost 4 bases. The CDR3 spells CASSPQTSGNYEQYF. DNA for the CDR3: TGTGCCAGCAGTCCTCAGACTAGCGGGAATTACGAGCAGTACTTC.

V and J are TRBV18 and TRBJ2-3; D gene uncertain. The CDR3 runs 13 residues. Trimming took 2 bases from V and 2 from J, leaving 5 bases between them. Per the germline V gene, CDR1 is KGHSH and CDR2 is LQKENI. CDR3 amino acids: CASSPVTTDTQYF. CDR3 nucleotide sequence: TGTGCCAGCTCACCAGTCACCACAGATACGCAGTATTTT. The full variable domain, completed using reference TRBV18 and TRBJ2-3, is NAGVMQNPRHLVRRRGQEARLRCSPMKGHSHVYWYRQLPEEGLKFMVYLQKENIIDESGMPKERFSAEFPKEGPSILRIQQVVRGDSAAYFCASSPVTTDTQYFGPGTRLTVL.

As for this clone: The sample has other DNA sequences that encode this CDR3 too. The CDR3 DNA is TGTGCCATCAGTGAGGGACAGGCGAATAACTATGGCTACACCTTC. This gives the protein CAISEGQANNYGYTF. The J gene is TRBJ1-2, the V gene TRBV10-3; TRBD1 aligns across 7 bases. The J segment lost 1 base and the V segment lost 2 bases, leaving 4 bases of the junction unmatched. The CDR3 is 15 amino acids. In germline, CDR1 is ENHRY, CDR2 SYGVKD.

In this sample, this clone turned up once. The CDR3 loop reads CASSLNPGTSGRDTQYF. In DNA form, the CDR3 reads TGCGCCAGCAGCTTGAACCCCGGGACTAGCGGGAGGGATACGCAGTATTTT. The chain recombines TRBV5-1 with TRBJ2-3, with TRBD2 matching 15 bases. From germline, CDR1 is SGHRS and CDR2 YFSETQ. The CDR3 has 17 amino acids. V lost 1 base and J lost 6; bases outside the gene matches: 6.

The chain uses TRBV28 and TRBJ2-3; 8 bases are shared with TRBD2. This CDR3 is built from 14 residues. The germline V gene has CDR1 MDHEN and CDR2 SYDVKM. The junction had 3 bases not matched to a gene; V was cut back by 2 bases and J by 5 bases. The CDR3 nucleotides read TGTGCCAGCAGTTTACTAGCGGGTAAAGATACGCAGTATTTT. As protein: CASSLLAGKDTQYF.

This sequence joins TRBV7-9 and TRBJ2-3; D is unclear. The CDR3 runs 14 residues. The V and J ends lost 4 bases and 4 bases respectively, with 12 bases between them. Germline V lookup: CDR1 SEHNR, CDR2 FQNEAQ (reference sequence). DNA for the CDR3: TGTGCCAGCAGCTCTCTTATTCGCGCAGATACGCAGTATTTT. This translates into CASSSLIRADTQYF.

Here the CDR3 DNA reads TGTGCCAGCAGTTTAATCCGCGGGAGAGGGGAGACCCAGTACTTC. It yields the protein CASSLIRGRGETQYF. The J gene is TRBJ2-5, the V gene TRBV6-5; TRBD2 aligns across 7 bases. The CDR3 totals 15 residues. CDR1 MNHEY and CDR2 SVGAGI come from the germline V gene. V was pared by 4 bases and J by 5 bases, with 10 bases of the junction left unmatched.

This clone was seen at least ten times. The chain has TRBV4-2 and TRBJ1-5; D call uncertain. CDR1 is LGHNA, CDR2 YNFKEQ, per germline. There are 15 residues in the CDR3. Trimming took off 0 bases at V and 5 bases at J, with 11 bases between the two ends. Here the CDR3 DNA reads TGTGCCAGCAGCCAAGATAGGGCGGGGTATCAGCCCCAGCATTTT. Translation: CASSQDRAGYQPQHF.

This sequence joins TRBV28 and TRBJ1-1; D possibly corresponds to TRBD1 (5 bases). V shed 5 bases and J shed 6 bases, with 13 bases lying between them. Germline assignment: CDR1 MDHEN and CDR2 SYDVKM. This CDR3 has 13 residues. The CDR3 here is CASSTPGVAEAFF. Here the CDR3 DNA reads TGTGCCAGCAGTACCCCGGGGGTCGCTGAAGCTTTCTTT.

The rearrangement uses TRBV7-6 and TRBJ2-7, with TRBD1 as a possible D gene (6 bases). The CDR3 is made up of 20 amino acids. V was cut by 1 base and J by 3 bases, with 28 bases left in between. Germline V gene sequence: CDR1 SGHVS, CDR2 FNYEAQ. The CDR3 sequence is CASSLGPITGGILRGYEQYF. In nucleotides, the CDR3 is TGTGCCAGCAGCTTAGGCCCTATTACTGGGGGCATTTTAAGGGGCTACGAGCAGTACTTC.

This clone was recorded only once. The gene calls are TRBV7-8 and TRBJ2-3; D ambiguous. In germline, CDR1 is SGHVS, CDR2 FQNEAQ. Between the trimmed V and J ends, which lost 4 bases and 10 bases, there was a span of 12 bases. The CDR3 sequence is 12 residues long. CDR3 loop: CASSSGPTPQYF. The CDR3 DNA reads TGTGCCAGCAGCTCCGGACCCACGCCGCAGTATTTT.

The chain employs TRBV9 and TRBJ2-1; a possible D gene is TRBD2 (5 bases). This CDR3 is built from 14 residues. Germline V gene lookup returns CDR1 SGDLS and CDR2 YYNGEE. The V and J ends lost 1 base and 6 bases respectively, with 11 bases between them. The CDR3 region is CASSVRWESNEQFF. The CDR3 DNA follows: TGTGCCAGCAGCGTAAGGTGGGAGTCCAATGAGCAGTTCTTC.

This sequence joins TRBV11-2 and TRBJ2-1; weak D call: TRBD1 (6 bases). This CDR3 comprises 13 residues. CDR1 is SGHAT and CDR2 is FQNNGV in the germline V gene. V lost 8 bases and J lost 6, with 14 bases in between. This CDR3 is CASARDRFNEQFF. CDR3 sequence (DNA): TGTGCCAGCGCCAGAGACAGGTTCAATGAGCAGTTCTTC.